A selection of T cell receptor beta chains follows, all from one sample in a study of T cell responses to AZD1222 COVID-19 vaccine. The method was immunoSEQ multiplex PCR; TCRdb's version includes in-frame clones alone and lacks a portion of them. Of 180,000 or so clones listed, 92% were seen once; the top ten hold around 1.9%. The material was peripheral blood, obtained 28 days after the second AZD1222 dose. The receptors shown here come from an adult who received the AZD1222 COVID-19 vaccine. The CDR3 runs from the conserved cysteine through the conserved F or W. The D gene is left open where the match is weak.

13	TRBV11-3	TRBJ1-6	NA	TGTGCCAGCAGCTTAGATCGGAGGTCACCCCTCCACTTT	CASSLDRRSPLHF
15	TRBV27	TRBJ1-5	NA	TGTGCCAGCAGTTTAATTGCAGGGATCGGTCAGCCCCAGCATTTT	CASSLIAGIGQPQHF
14	TRBV27	TRBJ2-1	TRBD1	TGTGCCACTAAACCGGGACAGGGGCTAGGAGGGCAGTTCTTC	CATKPGQGLGGQFF
19	TRBV20-1	TRBJ2-3	TRBD1	TGCAGTGCTAGTGGGACAGGGGGCAGGTTAGCGGGAGACACAGATACGCAGTATTTT	CSASGTGGRLAGDTDTQYF
13	TRBV9	TRBJ1-1	NA	TGTGCCAGCAGCGTAGGTCCGGGCACTGAAGCTTTCTTT	CASSVGPGTEAFF
13	TRBV12-3/TRBV12-4	TRBJ2-4	NA	TGTGCCAGCAGGGCCGGACAGAAAAACATTCAGTACTTC	CASRAGQKNIQYF
17	TRBV19	TRBJ2-4	NA	TGTGCCAGTAGTAGGGGTGGAGGGGTACTAGCCAAAAACATTCAGTACTTC	CASSRGGGVLAKNIQYF
15	TRBV6-5	TRBJ2-7	TRBD1	TGTGCCAGCAGCTCTCCGGGACAGTCCTCCTACGAGCAGTACTTC	CASSSPGQSSYEQYF
14	TRBV5-5	TRBJ1-3	NA	TGTGCCAGCAGCTTAGGACCCTCTGGAAACACCATATATTTT	CASSLGPSGNTIYF
14	TRBV5-1	TRBJ1-4	TRBD1	TGCGCCAGCAGCCCGGGACAGCGGAATGAAAAACTGTTTTTT	CASSPGQRNEKLFF